This TCR beta chain was identified in a study of cytomegalovirus exposure and HLA in healthy donors. Study conclusions and caveats: Later analysis reportedly placed an Asian-associated ancestry cluster below the roughly 680-donor mean in N-insertions. Most CMV-associated TCR beta chains were later found to appear HLA-restricted. A later analysis associated some 18,000 TCR beta sequences with HLA alleles at a 0.05 false discovery rate.

Points on this clone: Its antigen is not identified.

The V segment lost 7 bases and the J segment 0 bases; nucleotides outside the gene matches: 11. The CDR3 sequence is 17 residues long. Germline CDR1 is MDHEN and CDR2 is SYDVKM. With 60 Vbeta and 13 Jbeta primers, the PCR was carried out. Only in-frame clones appear in the TCRdb table, and some are missing; sequencing was by immunoSEQ multiplex PCR. The top ten hold 1.5% to 2% of the sample, which has 55,000 to 80,000 clones, more than 75% seen once. The receptor's source is a man aged 18-30 years in good health and CMV-seronegative. The V gene is TRBV28, the J gene TRBJ1-1, with 10 nucleotides matching TRBD1. The sample consisted of PBMCs. The DNA for the CDR3 is TGTGCCAGCAACTATTTGCCCGGACAGGGGGTGAACACTGAAGCTTTCTTT. This gives the protein CASNYLPGQGVNTEAFF.